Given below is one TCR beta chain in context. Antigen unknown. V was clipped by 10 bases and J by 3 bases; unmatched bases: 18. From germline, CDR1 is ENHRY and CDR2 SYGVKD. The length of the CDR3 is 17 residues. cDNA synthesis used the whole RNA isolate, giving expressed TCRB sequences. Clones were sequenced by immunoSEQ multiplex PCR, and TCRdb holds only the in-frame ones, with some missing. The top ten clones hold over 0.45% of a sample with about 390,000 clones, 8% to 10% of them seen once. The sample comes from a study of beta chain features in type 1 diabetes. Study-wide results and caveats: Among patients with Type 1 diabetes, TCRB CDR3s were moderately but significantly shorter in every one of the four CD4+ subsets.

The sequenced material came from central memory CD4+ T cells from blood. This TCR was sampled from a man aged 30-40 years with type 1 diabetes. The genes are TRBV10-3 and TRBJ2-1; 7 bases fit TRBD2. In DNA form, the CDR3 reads TGTGCCACCTCAGGCGGGAGATCGGGAAAAGTCTACAATGAGCAGTTCTTC. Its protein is CATSGGRSGKVYNEQFF.